The text below deals with one T cell receptor (beta chain). There is no known antigen for this receptor. Within one base of it there is no much larger clone, and no base qualities were kept. As encoded in the germline V gene, CDR1 is MDHEN while CDR2 is SYDVKM. V has 8 bases trimmed and J has 3 bases trimmed; junction bases matching no gene number 10. The CDR3 covers 14 residues, taking in both the cysteine and the phenylalanine. Left in the record is the CDR3 DNA by itself, 42 bases read in frame from the first base. The library was prepared using the immunoSEQ multiplex PCR assay. Turning to the authors' computational methods: A statistical classification framework was developed to diagnose cytomegalovirus status using the catalog of TCR beta chain sequences. TCRdb re-hosts the immuneACCESS table, in-frame sequences only. Its copies lack some clones; in the studies checked, an unresolved V gene accounts for under half of them, and the cause for the rest is not known. V and J calls and clone size follow that table, whereas D and trimming were derived from the DNA. The sample records 250,000 to 350,000 clones, approximately 90% of which are singletons. Clones ranked in the top ten supply about 1.2% of the sample.

This sample was taken from a study of cytomegalovirus exposure and HLA in healthy donors (dated 2017 in TCRdb). Looking at the study overall: According to a later analysis, one platform produced both the roughly 120 validation repertoires and the 666 repertoires of the first cohort. The study aimed to test whether cataloging public T cell receptors could reveal signatures of past pathogen exposure. Along with the approximately 670-subject first cohort, a separate validation cohort of roughly 110 different subjects was used. To predict cytomegalovirus infection status, the study combined high-throughput TCR immunosequencing, statistical association of individual TCRs with disease status, and machine learning.

Donors formed part of the validation cohort, which comprised about 120 subjects and was distinct from the first cohort of several hundred subjects. Paper-wide results and their limitations: Across donors, most TCR sequences were observed very rarely, whereas some public TCRs were present in many individuals. According to the authors, the approach could potentially be generalized to other disease states and immunological phenotypes. Cytomegalovirus status was reported to be diagnosed by the classifier with high specificity and sensitivity in both the original and validation cohorts. A few of the identified cytomegalovirus-associated TCR beta chains were confirmed in vitro to be specific for cytomegalovirus antigens. A later analysis found that TCRs clustered in the first cohort also tended to co-occur in the 130 or so validation repertoires, with 94% of cluster scores above 0. The study gave a list of about 150 TCR beta chains associated with cytomegalovirus. A later analysis had no HLA typing for the validation cohort, so co-occurrence there was scored across all 120 repertoires.

This chain is built from TRBV28 and TRBJ2-7; a stretch of 7 junction bases matches TRBD1. This TCR derives from a woman in her 30s in good health and CMV-seropositive. The sample comprised PBMCs. The CDR3 reads CASQTGTDIYEQYF. DNA sequence: TGTGCCAGCCAAACCGGGACAGACATCTACGAGCAGTACTTC.